The 32 T cell receptor beta chains given below trace back to one sample, sequenced in a study of blood T cells in healthy people across ages. Through a sample-barcoded 5' primer and a J-beta primer mix, a second PCR was run for roughly 6 to 12 cycles. MiXCR, run by TCRdb on the 5' RACE reads, gives a single entry per CDR3 protein. This table holds about 570,000 distinct CDR3 sequences, 25% to 30% found once. The material sequenced was blood. The source of these receptors is a woman in her 70s in good health.

DNA of the CDR3: TGCAGTGCTAGAAGCTCCGGGACACGGGCCGTCTATGGCTACACCTTC. Amino acids: CSARSSGTRAVYGYTF. V gene TRBV20-1 combines with J gene TRBJ1-2, with a possible D match to TRBD1 (6 bases). From germline, CDR1 is DFQATT and CDR2 SNEGSKA (reference sequence). The CDR3 length is 16 residues. Trimming removed 2 bases from V and 4 bases from J, with 20 bases in between.

There are a few counts of this clonotype. This CDR3 reads CASSLLAGLNNEQFF. The CDR3 nucleotides are TGCGCCAGCAGCCTACTAGCGGGGCTAAACAATGAGCAGTTCTTC. The chain carries TRBV5-1 and TRBJ2-1; 10 nucleotides agree with TRBD2. There are 15 residues in the CDR3. Per germline, CDR1 SGHRS and CDR2 YFSETQ. V lost 4 bases, J lost 5 bases, and 6 bases stayed unmatched.

This chain joins TRBV14 and TRBJ2-5; D possibly uses TRBD1 or TRBD2 (5 bases each). Germline lookup yields CDR1 SGHDN and CDR2 FVKESK. Trimming cost V 1 base and J 0 bases, with 12 bases left between them. The CDR3 consists of 16 residues. The CDR3 sequence: CASSQGFRDHQETQYF. CDR3 coding DNA: TGTGCCAGCAGCCAAGGTTTCAGGGACCACCAAGAGACCCAGTACTTC.

This chain links TRBV6-5 with TRBJ1-5, with 7 bases lining up with TRBD1. CDR1 MNHEY and CDR2 SVGAGI come from the germline V gene. The CDR3 is made up of 14 amino acids. The ends lost 6 bases at V and 2 bases at J; junction bases unmatched: 4. Here the CDR3 DNA reads TGTGCCAGCAGCCGCGGGACAGGCAATCAGCCCCAGCATTTT. Amino acid sequence: CASSRGTGNQPQHF.

The chain employs TRBV20-1 and TRBJ1-2, with 8 bases aligning to TRBD1. The germline V gene has CDR1 DFQATT and CDR2 SNEGSKA (reference sequence). The CDR3 contains 13 residues. Trimming at V came to 6 bases and at J to 7 bases, leaving 10 bases not matched to a gene. The DNA for the CDR3 is TGCAGTGCCCGAGGACAGGGATATGGTGGCTACACCTTC. Amino acid sequence: CSARGQGYGGYTF.

The genes are TRBV7-2 and TRBJ2-5; 8 bases match TRBD2. The DNA end is more similar to TRBJ2-1, so the J call may be wrong. Germline V lookup: CDR1 SGHTA, CDR2 FQGNSA. The length of the CDR3 is 14 residues. The chain's CDR3 is CASSDSGASGEQFF. The CDR3 nucleotides are TGTGCCAGCAGCGATAGCGGGGCTAGCGGTGAGCAGTTCTTC.

This clonotype occurred many times. Sequence at one end of the junction differs from germline and may be a read error. The V and J genes are TRBV5-1 and TRBJ1-2, with 12 bases lining up with TRBD1. Germline V gene lookup returns CDR1 SGHRS and CDR2 YFSETQ. This CDR3 has 13 residues. The CDR3 protein is CASSPGTGGGYTF. The CDR3 nucleotides are TGTGCCAGCAGCCCCGGGACAGGGGGCGGCTACACCTTC.

This clonotype was counted a few times. In nucleotides, the CDR3 is TGTGCCAGCAGCCGGGGAGGGGCTGTTAATGAGCAGTTCTTC. Protein sequence: CASSRGGAVNEQFF. V gene TRBV7-3 combines with J gene TRBJ2-5; 7 positions agree with TRBD2. The better agreement between TRBJ2-1 and the DNA end casts doubt on the J call. This CDR3 comprises 14 residues. The germline gives CDR1 SGHTA, CDR2 FQGTGA.

This sequence joins TRBV20-1 and TRBJ1-6; 7 bases map to TRBD1. The CDR3 has 15 amino acids. V gave up 0 bases and J gave up 10 bases; unmatched junction bases: 9. The germline CDR1 and CDR2 sequences are DFQATT and SNEGSKA (reference sequence). CDR3 protein: CSARERVGGESPLHF. The DNA for the CDR3 is TGCAGTGCTAGAGAGAGGGTAGGGGGCGAATCACCCCTCCACTTT.

This clonotype has just a few counts. A clone one base away is much larger, so this may be a read error. This chain links TRBV10-3 with TRBJ2-5; tentatively, D is TRBD1 (5 bases). CDR1 is ENHRY, CDR2 SYGVKD, per germline. CDR3 length: 14 amino acids. CDR3 loop: CAISGSQGQETRYF. CDR3 DNA sequence: TGTGCCATCAGTGGATCGCAGGGCCAAGAGACCCGGTACTTC.

This rearrangement joins TRBV5-1 to TRBJ1-2; D unresolved. This CDR3 has 13 amino acids. Trimming shortened V by 0 bases and J by 6 bases, and 9 bases separated the two germline ends. Germline CDR1 and CDR2: SGHRS and YFSETQ. CDR3 loop: CASSLEGMNGYTF. CDR3 in DNA: TGCGCCAGCAGCTTGGAAGGTATGAATGGCTACACCTTC.

This clonotype was counted at least ten times. V gene TRBV7-3 combines with J gene TRBJ2-5; D remains unclear. The CDR3 spans 13 residues. The germline gives CDR1 SGHTA, CDR2 FQGTGA. V dropped 3 bases and J dropped 0 bases, with 5 bases sitting between them. CDR3: CASSFGNQETQYF. The CDR3 nucleotides are TGTGCCAGCAGCTTTGGGAACCAAGAGACCCAGTACTTC. Variable domain in full (rest from reference TRBV7-3 and TRBJ2-5): GAGVSQTPSNKVTEKGKYVELRCDPISGHTALYWYRQSLGQGPEFLIYFQGTGAADDSGLPNDRFFAVRPEGSVSTLKIQRTERGDSAVYLCASSFGNQETQYFGPGTRLLVL.

This clonotype has ten or more counts. The rearrangement joins TRBV12-3 or TRBV12-4 to TRBJ1-4, with a weak D call TRBD1 (6 bases). CDR3 length equals 13 residues. V lost 3 bases and J lost 17, with 19 bases in between. CDR3: CASSLGLGARVFF. As DNA, the CDR3 is TGTGCCAGCAGTTTGGGGCTGGGGGCCCGGGTTTTTTTT.

This clonotype was recorded a few times. V usage is TRBV7-6 and J usage is TRBJ2-5; D ambiguous. The V end lost 1 base, the J end lost 3 bases, and 12 bases lay between the germline ends. Looked up from germline, CDR1 is SGHVS and CDR2 is FNYEAQ. The CDR3 is 15 amino acids. The CDR3 sequence is CASSLGSYPEETQYF. As DNA, the CDR3 is TGTGCCAGCAGCTTAGGGTCCTACCCCGAAGAGACCCAGTACTTC.

The chain combines TRBV12-3 or TRBV12-4 with TRBJ1-1, with 7 bases matching TRBD1. The trim removed 8 bases at V and 5 bases at J, leaving 11 bases unmatched. CDR3 size: 14 residues. This CDR3 reads CASGGLTGRTEAFF. DNA for the CDR3: TGTGCCAGCGGGGGACTGACAGGGCGTACTGAAGCTTTCTTT.

The V call is TRBV7-2, the J call TRBJ2-3; D gene ambiguous. V was pared by 0 bases and J by 0 bases, with 10 bases between. CDR1 is SGHTA, CDR2 FQGNSA, per germline. This CDR3 spans 16 amino acids. CDR3 nucleotides: TGTGCCAGCAGCTTAGCCGATCTTTCTAGCACAGATACGCAGTATTTT. It specifies CASSLADLSSTDTQYF.

This clonotype came up many times. This chain connects TRBV7-9 to TRBJ2-1, with 8 bases aligning to TRBD1. The CDR3 has 17 amino acids. Looked up from germline, CDR1 is SEHNR and CDR2 is FQNEAQ (reference sequence). With 3 bases clipped from V and 1 base from J, the junction kept 8 bases outside the gene matches. The CDR3 sequence is CASSFPGGSGSYNEQFF. The DNA for the CDR3 is TGTGCCAGCAGCTTCCCAGGGGGCTCAGGGTCCTACAATGAGCAGTTCTTC.

There are a few counts of this clonotype. The gene calls are TRBV9 and TRBJ2-5; a possible D gene is TRBD1 (6 bases). The CDR3 spans 17 residues. Germline CDR1 SGDLS, CDR2 YYNGEE. The V end lost 0 bases, the J end lost 1 base, and 16 bases lay between the germline ends. CDR3: CASSVAPVKGVQETQYF. CDR3 coding DNA: TGTGCCAGCAGCGTAGCTCCAGTTAAGGGGGTCCAAGAGACCCAGTACTTC.

The gene calls are TRBV7-6 and TRBJ2-4; D possibly corresponds to TRBD2 (5 bases). The CDR3 covers 16 residues. Trimming took 1 base from V and 6 from J, leaving 16 bases between them. Looked up from germline, CDR1 is SGHVS and CDR2 is FNYEAQ. The CDR3 spells CASSLGGLNAGNIQYF. The CDR3 DNA is TGTGCCAGCAGCTTAGGTGGCCTTAATGCGGGAAACATTCAGTACTTC.

There are a few counts of this clonotype. This chain connects TRBV12-1 to TRBJ2-4. TRBV12-1 is a pseudogene segment. The CDR3 runs 14 residues. Here the CDR3 reads CASSPISVKNIQYF. CDR3 coding DNA: TGTGCCAGCAGCCCTATCAGCGTTAAAAACATTCAGTACTTC.

This clonotype was counted a few times. The rearrangement links TRBV16 to TRBJ1-6; D unclear. V lost 4 bases, J lost 6 bases, and 7 bases lay in between. From germline, CDR1 is KGHSY and CDR2 FQNENV. This CDR3 contains 13 residues. CDR3 bases: TGTGCCAGCAGCCGTCTGCCTAATTCACCCCTCCACTTT. It is translated as CASSRLPNSPLHF.

This clonotype came up a few times. The V and J genes are TRBV5-1 and TRBJ2-4; 8 positions agree with TRBD2. The germline V gene has CDR1 SGHRS and CDR2 YFSETQ. The junction had 2 bases not matched to a gene; V was cut back by 3 bases and J by 6 bases. The CDR3 totals 13 residues. CDR3 loop: CASSSGGGNIQYF. The CDR3 nucleotides read TGCGCCAGCAGCTCGGGGGGGGGAAACATTCAGTACTTC. The full variable domain, rest sourced from reference TRBV5-1 and TRBJ2-4, is KAGVTQTPRYLIKTRGQQVTLSCSPISGHRSVSWYQQTPGQGLQFLFEYFSETQRNKGNFPGRFSGRQFSNSRSEMNVSTLELGDSALYLCASSSGGGNIQYFGAGTRLSVL.

The V gene is TRBV5-6, the J gene TRBJ1-2; the D gene is possibly TRBD1 (5 bases). Germline CDR1 reads SGHDT; CDR2 reads YYEEEE. The CDR3 loop spans 15 amino acids. V gave up 0 bases and J gave up 3 bases, with 12 bases separating them. This CDR3 is CASSLGRTNYYGYTF. In DNA form, the CDR3 reads TGTGCCAGCAGCTTGGGACGGACAAATTACTATGGCTACACCTTC.

This clonotype was observed a handful of times. The rearrangement links TRBV20-1 to TRBJ1-2, with D possibly being TRBD1 (5 bases). Trimming pared 3 bases from V and 7 bases from J, leaving 18 bases between. Per the germline V gene, CDR1 is DFQATT and CDR2 is SNEGSKA (reference sequence). The CDR3 sequence is 14 residues long. The CDR3 region is CSASMDILVSGYTF. CDR3 sequence (DNA): TGCAGTGCTAGTATGGACATACTAGTCTCTGGCTACACCTTC.

On this clonotype itself: The junction does not match germline at one end; this may be a read error. The chain couples TRBV12-3 or TRBV12-4 to TRBJ2-2; D may be TRBD1 (6 bases). CDR3 length: 17 residues. DNA of the CDR3: TGTGCCAGCAGCCCCCCGACGGGACACAAGAACATCGGGGAGCTGTTTTTT. Translating gives CASSPPTGHKNIGELFF.

This clonotype was counted a few times. The chain uses TRBV6-1 and TRBJ2-1; D possibly corresponds to TRBD1 (5 bases). Germline CDR1 reads MNHNS; CDR2 reads SASEGT. Trimming removed 6 bases at V and 7 bases at J, with 13 bases between. This CDR3 spans 13 amino acids. CDR3 bases: TGTGCCAGCAGCAGGGTAATTAAGAATGAGCAGTTCTTC. This codes for CASSRVIKNEQFF.

The chain combines TRBV7-2 with TRBJ2-1; unclear D gene. The V gene lost 0 bases and the J gene lost 14 bases, with 11 bases spanning the gap. The V gene's germline CDR1 is SGHTA and CDR2 FQGNSA. The CDR3 has 12 residues. The CDR3 bases are TGTGCCAGCAGCTTAGCGAGGAACGCGGAGTTCTTC. Translating gives CASSLARNAEFF.

This clonotype was counted between two and nine times. The rearrangement uses TRBV12-3 or TRBV12-4 and TRBJ1-5; D possibly corresponds to TRBD1 (5 bases). The CDR3 length is 15 residues. Trimming shortened V by 6 bases and J by 4 bases, and 16 bases separated the two germline ends. The CDR3 region is CASSPPGLMNQPQHF. The CDR3 DNA follows: TGTGCCAGCAGCCCCCCGGGACTGATGAATCAGCCCCAGCATTTT.

This clonotype was counted between two and nine times. The chain employs TRBV5-1 and TRBJ2-5; the D call may be TRBD1 or TRBD2 (6 bases each). Trimming removed 6 bases at V and 3 bases at J, with 15 bases between. The CDR3 totals 14 residues. Germline V lookup: CDR1 SGHRS, CDR2 YFSETQ. Written as DNA, the CDR3 is TGCGCCAGCAACAAGGGGGGCGCCGAAGAGACCCAGTACTTC. Amino acids: CASNKGGAEETQYF.

This clonotype was counted only a few times. V and J are TRBV4-2 and TRBJ1-4; TRBD1 might be the D (5 bases). The V end was cut by 0 bases, the J end by 11 bases, with 7 bases between. This CDR3 comprises 12 residues. The V gene's germline CDR1 is LGHNA and CDR2 YNFKEQ. The CDR3 is CASSQEGPKLFF. CDR3 bases: TGTGCCAGCAGCCAAGAGGGACCTAAACTGTTTTTT.

The chain combines TRBV11-2 with TRBJ2-7, with a tentative D call TRBD1 (5 bases). CDR3 length equals 15 residues. Looked up from germline, CDR1 is SGHAT and CDR2 is FQNNGV. Trimming took off 0 bases at V and 1 base at J, with 10 bases between the two ends. The CDR3 sequence: CASSLEGHGSYEQYF. CDR3 sequence (DNA): TGTGCCAGCAGCTTAGAGGGGCATGGGTCCTACGAGCAGTACTTC.

This clonotype came up a few times. This sequence joins TRBV7-3 and TRBJ2-5; D not certain. The V end lost 1 base, the J end lost 2 bases, and 14 bases lay between the germline ends. Germline V gives CDR1 SGHTA, CDR2 FQGTGA. This CDR3 is built from 16 residues. CDR3 in amino acids: CASSLSGNSIQETQYF. For the CDR3, the DNA is TGTGCCAGCAGCTTAAGTGGGAACTCTATACAAGAGACCCAGTACTTC.